The next 24 T cell receptor beta chains were all read from a single sample in a study of T cells in Graves' hyperthyroidism and ophthalmopathy. The TCR beta CDR3 regions underwent amplification using RNA transcripts as the source. The HTBI primer set was used in a first-round RT-PCR of the TCR CDR3. In TCRdb, the multiplex PCR reads were re-called with MiXCR into one record per CDR3 protein. This sample yields around 530,000 distinct CDR3 sequences, of which roughly 15% are seen a single time; 15% to 20% belongs to the top ten. The sample taken for sequencing was blood. These receptors were taken from a young woman with Graves' ophthalmopathy.

The chain has TRBV30 and TRBJ1-1, with a possible D match to TRBD1 (5 bases). Germline CDR1 and CDR2: GTSNPN and SVGIG (reference sequence). The CDR3 is made up of 13 amino acids. V was pared by 5 bases and J by 3 bases, with 13 bases between. In DNA, the CDR3 is TGTGCCTGGGGGGGTAAGGGTGACACTGAAGCTTTCTTT. Translating it yields CAWGGKGDTEAFF.

This clonotype was seen a handful of times. The rearrangement links TRBV24-1 to TRBJ2-1; D is possibly TRBD2 (5 bases). This CDR3 has 12 amino acids. V gave up 3 bases and J gave up 7 bases, with 6 bases separating them. CDR1 KGHDR and CDR2 SFDVKD come from the germline V gene. The CDR3 here is CATSDIANEQFF. The CDR3 coding sequence is TGTGCCACCAGTGATATAGCGAATGAGCAGTTCTTC.

This clonotype was recorded a few times. The J gene is TRBJ1-1, the V gene TRBV4-1; no firm D call. The CDR3 is made up of 15 amino acids. Germline V lookup: CDR1 MGHRA, CDR2 YSYEKL. With 0 bases removed from V and 3 bases from J, the gap between germline ends came to 11 bases. This CDR3 is CASSQEQGSDTEAFF. The CDR3, as DNA: TGCGCCAGCAGCCAAGAACAAGGATCTGACACTGAAGCTTTCTTT.

This clonotype was picked up many times. The J gene is TRBJ2-5, the V gene TRBV5-1; perhaps TRBD2 as D (6 bases). The CDR3 is 15 residues long. Trimming removed 0 bases at V and 2 bases at J, with 11 bases between. The germline V gene has CDR1 SGHRS and CDR2 YFSETQ. The CDR3 loop reads CASSLGSGRQETQYF. CDR3 coding DNA: TGCGCCAGCAGCTTGGGTAGCGGTAGGCAAGAGACCCAGTACTTC.

The chain is built from TRBV14 and TRBJ1-2; 9 bases are shared with TRBD1. V lost 4 bases to trimming and J lost 8 bases; unmatched junction nucleotides: 11. Per the germline V gene, CDR1 is SGHDN and CDR2 is FVKESK. This CDR3 is built from 15 residues. Here the CDR3 reads CASSPRPGTGFGYTF. In DNA, the CDR3 is TGTGCCAGCAGCCCCCGTCCCGGGACAGGGTTCGGCTACACCTTC.

This clonotype has just one count. V is TRBV6-1 and J is TRBJ1-4; D ambiguous. The CDR3 has 13 residues. Germline loops: CDR1 MNHNS, CDR2 SASEGT. V was shortened by 6 bases and J by 8 bases, with 13 bases between the two germline ends. The CDR3: CASRESGSEKLFF. CDR3 in DNA: TGTGCCAGCAGGGAATCGGGGAGCGAAAAACTGTTTTTT.

The chain links TRBV5-5 to TRBJ1-5; D is uncertain. CDR3 size: 21 residues. Trimming removed 0 bases from V and 0 bases from J, with 25 bases in between. CDR1 SGHKS and CDR2 YYEKEE come from the germline V gene (reference sequence). CDR3 amino acids: CASSLAFSHRRATISNQPQHF. The CDR3 coding sequence is TGTGCCAGCAGCTTGGCCTTTTCGCACCGGAGAGCGACAATTAGCAATCAGCCCCAGCATTTT.

This chain joins TRBV5-4 and TRBJ2-2; either TRBD1 or TRBD2 may fit D (5 bases each). The CDR3 extends over 15 amino acids. Trimming removed 5 bases at V and 6 bases at J, with 17 bases between. Germline V gene data show CDR1 as SGHNT and CDR2 as YYREEE (reference sequence). CDR3 sequence: CASRIGVQGAGELFF. The CDR3 DNA reads TGTGCCAGCAGAATAGGGGTCCAGGGAGCCGGGGAGCTGTTTTTT. Drawing the rest from reference TRBV5-4 and TRBJ2-2, the complete variable domain is ETGVTQSPTHLIKTRGQQVTLRCSSQSGHNTVSWYQQALGQGPQFIFQYYREEENGRGNFPPRFSGLQFPNYSSELNVNALELDDSALYLCASRIGVQGAGELFFGEGSRLTVL.

This clonotype showed up many times. A read error may produce the germline difference seen at one junction end. The gene calls are TRBV12-3 or TRBV12-4 and TRBJ1-1; D not resolved. The CDR3 is made up of 12 amino acids. The CDR3 here is CASSLEKAEAFF. CDR3 sequence (DNA): TGTGCCAGCAGCTTAGAAAAGGCAGAAGCTTTCTTT.

V gene TRBV28 combines with J gene TRBJ1-1; 9 bases agree with TRBD1. V shed 4 bases and J 10 bases; nucleotides not matched to a gene: 10. The germline gives CDR1 MDHEN, CDR2 SYDVKM. This CDR3 has 14 residues. CDR3 sequence (DNA): TGTGCCAGCAGTTCCTGGACAGGGGAGAGGGGAGCTTTCTTT. It encodes CASSSWTGERGAFF.

This clonotype was picked up many times. This chain uses TRBV5-1 with TRBJ1-1; D gene uncertain. The CDR3 sequence is 13 residues long. Germline CDR1 is SGHRS and CDR2 is YFSETQ. V was trimmed by 4 bases and J by 2 bases, leaving 9 bases between them. The CDR3 DNA is TGCGCCAGCAGCGTTCGATTCAACACTGAAGCTTTCTTT. It yields the protein CASSVRFNTEAFF.

The table lists this clonotype with many counts. The genes are TRBV24-1 and TRBJ2-1, with 10 bases lining up with TRBD2. With 3 bases clipped from V and 14 bases from J, the junction kept 3 bases outside the gene matches. CDR3 size: 12 residues. CDR1 is KGHDR and CDR2 is SFDVKD in the germline V gene. The CDR3 protein is CATSDGLAEEFF. CDR3 bases: TGTGCCACCAGTGATGGACTAGCGGAAGAGTTCTTC.

This clonotype was observed at least ten times. V and J are TRBV13 and TRBJ1-4; unclear D gene. The CDR3 runs 13 residues. In germline, CDR1 is PRHDT, CDR2 FYEKMQ (reference sequence). The V end lost 6 bases, the J end lost 1 base, and 6 bases lay between the germline ends. The CDR3 DNA follows: TGTGCCAGCAGTGCAGGAACTAATGAAAAACTGTTTTTT. The encoded protein is CASSAGTNEKLFF.

V and J are TRBV6-2 or TRBV6-3 and TRBJ1-4; no clear D. The CDR3 spans 14 residues. CDR1 is MNHEY, CDR2 SVGEGT, per germline. V lost 2 bases to trimming and J lost 8 bases, with 12 bases between them. CDR3 region: CASSYLVTGEKLFF. CDR3 sequence (DNA): TGTGCCAGCAGTTACCTGGTCACTGGGGAAAAACTGTTTTTT.

Many counts were recorded for this clonotype. The chain combines TRBV2 with TRBJ2-3; 10 nucleotides line up with TRBD2. CDR3 size: 15 residues. The germline V gene encodes CDR1 SNHLY and CDR2 FYNNEI. The J segment lost 4 bases and the V segment lost 6 bases, leaving 7 bases of the junction unmatched. Here the CDR3 reads CASSPAGGPPDTQYF. In DNA form, the CDR3 reads TGTGCCAGCAGCCCAGCGGGGGGGCCCCCAGATACGCAGTATTTT.

The rearrangement uses TRBV27 and TRBJ2-1; 9 bases agree with TRBD2. Germline V gene lookup returns CDR1 MNHEY and CDR2 SMNVEV (reference sequence). V lost 6 bases, J lost 6 bases, and 12 bases stayed unmatched. The CDR3 runs 16 residues. The CDR3 loop reads CASSKSQRGDGNEQFF. The CDR3 DNA reads as TGTGCCAGCAGCAAAAGTCAGCGGGGGGACGGCAATGAGCAGTTCTTC.

Many counts were recorded for this clonotype. The DNA for the CDR3 is TGTGCCAGCTCCTCGTGGGGGGACAATGAGCAGTTCTTC. This sequence encodes CASSSWGDNEQFF. The genes are TRBV11-1 and TRBJ2-1, with D possibly being TRBD2 (6 bases). Germline loops: CDR1 SGHAT, CDR2 FQDESV (reference sequence). V gave up 8 bases and J gave up 5 bases, with 13 bases separating them. The CDR3 length is 13 residues.

Many counts were recorded for this clonotype. This rearrangement joins TRBV7-2 to TRBJ1-2; no clear D. The CDR3 has 14 residues. Germline CDR1 reads SGHTA; CDR2 reads FQGNSA. V was cut by 5 bases and J by 4 bases, with 14 bases left in between. For the CDR3, the DNA is TGTGCCAGCAGCCCGCCGGACCTGGGCTATGGCTACACCTTC. This sequence encodes CASSPPDLGYGYTF. The variable domain in full, completed from reference TRBV7-2 and TRBJ1-2, reads GAGVSQSPSNKVTEKGKDVELRCDPISGHTALYWYRQSLGQGLEFLIYFQGNSAPDKSGLPSDRFSAERTGGSVSTLTIQRTQQEDSAVYLCASSPPDLGYGYTFGSGTRLTVV.

The chain is built from TRBV24-1 and TRBJ1-2; TRBD1 aligns across 9 bases. In germline, CDR1 is KGHDR, CDR2 SFDVKD. V gave up 0 bases and J gave up 8 bases; unmatched junction bases: 12. The CDR3 is 17 amino acids. The CDR3 loop is CATSDLIGTGTGIGYTF. CDR3 in DNA: TGTGCCACCAGTGATTTGATCGGAACCGGGACAGGGATAGGCTACACCTTC.

There are many counts of this clonotype. The J gene is TRBJ1-1, the V gene TRBV5-1; D possibly corresponds to TRBD1 (5 bases). V was cut by 1 base and J by 6 bases, with 13 bases left in between. CDR1 and CDR2 (germline): SGHRS, YFSETQ. The CDR3 spans 14 residues. For the CDR3, the DNA is TGCGCCAGCAGCTTGACCGGGGAAGGGGCTGAAGCTTTCTTT. This codes for CASSLTGEGAEAFF.

This clonotype came up a few times. V is TRBV27 and J is TRBJ2-1; no clear D gene. Trimming shortened V by 2 bases and J by 4 bases, and 9 bases separated the two germline ends. Germline CDR1 reads MNHEY; CDR2 reads SMNVEV (reference sequence). This CDR3 contains 14 residues. The CDR3 DNA sequence: TGTGCCAGCAGTTTAGGGGATCAATACAATGAGCAGTTCTTC. As protein: CASSLGDQYNEQFF.

There are a few counts of this clonotype. The V and J genes are TRBV6-1 and TRBJ1-1, with a weak D call TRBD1 (5 bases). The CDR3 is made up of 17 amino acids. V gave up 6 bases and J gave up 0 bases, with 20 bases separating them. Germline loops: CDR1 MNHNS, CDR2 SASEGT. CDR3 in DNA: TGTGCCAGCAGCCCCACTTGGGGGGAGACTATGAACACTGAAGCTTTCTTT. This codes for CASSPTWGETMNTEAFF.

This clonotype occurred many times. This sequence joins TRBV20-1 and TRBJ2-7; TRBD2 matches 9 bases. Germline V gene lookup returns CDR1 DFQATT and CDR2 SNEGSKA (reference sequence). J gave up 5 bases and V 0 bases, and 11 bases lay outside the gene matches. This CDR3 contains 16 residues. The CDR3 sequence: CSARDRGTSNSHEQYF. The DNA of the CDR3 is TGCAGTGCTAGAGATCGAGGGACTAGCAATTCGCACGAGCAGTACTTC.

This clonotype was observed a handful of times. The chain employs TRBV25-1 and TRBJ2-7; 8 bases fit TRBD1. The germline V gene encodes CDR1 MGHDK and CDR2 SYGVNS. This CDR3 contains 16 residues. Trimming cost V 3 bases and J 1 base; bases outside gene matches: 8. DNA for the CDR3: TGTGCCAGCAGTGAGATGGACAGGGAAGTTTCCTACGAGCAGTACTTC. Its protein product is CASSEMDREVSYEQYF.